This T cell receptor (beta chain) was retrieved from a study of blood T cell repertoires in COVID-19. Turning to the study itself: From the United States, Italy and Spain came samples of acute and convalescent COVID-19. Sample material is recorded as cDNA or gDNA derived from T cells, B-cell-depleted T cells, or PBMCs.

Germline-derived CDR1 and CDR2 are SGHRS and YFSETQ. The CDR3 sequence is 14 residues long. The V and J ends lost 0 bases and 4 bases respectively, with 10 bases between them. In the authors' workflow: How many nucleated cells were present was estimated from reference gene primer amplification. Sequencing used immunoSEQ multiplex PCR; TCRdb keeps in-frame clones, though not all of them. That table supplies the V and J calls and clone size; D and trimming were determined from the DNA. In the table there are some 180,000 clones, approximately 87% of which are singletons. Sequenced input: peripheral blood. The chain uses TRBV5-1 and TRBJ1-1; possible D gene TRBD1, 6 bases. The clonotype originates from a man between 65 and 80 years old with active or convalescent COVID-19. This CDR3 reads CASSLGGPGTEAFF. The CDR3 coding sequence is TGCGCCAGCAGCTTGGGGGGGCCGGGCACTGAAGCTTTCTTT.